This entry concerns a single T cell receptor beta chain. The antigen remains undetermined. Second doses at about 4 or about 12 weeks were pooled. The data belong to a study of T cell responses to AZD1222 COVID-19 vaccine. Broader study findings: An increase in Spike-specific TCR breadth and depth was observed after two AZD1222 doses. At 160-218 and 743-854, vaccine-associated CD4 TCRs were dominant, and they spanned spike.

CDR1 and CDR2 (germline): MNHEY, SVGEGT. This CDR3 comprises 12 residues. V lost 5 bases and J 7 bases, leaving 11 bases between the germline ends. Profiling relied on immunoSEQ multiplex PCR, and the TCRdb table lists in-frame clones only, not all of them. The sample contains about 100,000 clones, approximately 90% of which appear only once. This TCR was sampled from an adult who received the AZD1222 COVID-19 vaccine. Sequencing used peripheral blood, obtained 28 days after the second AZD1222 dose. The chain joins TRBV6-2 or TRBV6-3 to TRBJ1-1; no clear D gene. The CDR3 protein is CASSAVVSEAFF. The CDR3 DNA reads as TGTGCCAGCAGTGCGGTCGTTAGTGAAGCTTTCTTT.